This TCR beta chain was found in a study of blood T cell repertoires in COVID-19. Study-wide background: T cells, B-cell-depleted T cells, or PBMCs supplied cDNA or gDNA.

The germline V and J ends were trimmed by 1 base and 4 bases, with 14 bases remaining between them. The CDR3 length is 15 residues. Per germline, CDR1 SGDLS and CDR2 YYNGEE. Authors' processing steps: Amplification from reference gene primers served as the basis for estimated nucleated cell counts. Method: immunoSEQ multiplex PCR; TCRdb's copy keeps in-frame clones and lacks some. V and J calls and clone size are given by that table; D and trimming were obtained from the DNA. This sample yields some 280,000 clones, of which 70% to 90% are seen a single time; 3% belongs to the top ten. The TCR comes from a woman aged 30 to 39 with active or convalescent COVID-19. The chain combines TRBV9 with TRBJ1-1, with D possibly TRBD1 on 5 matching bases. Sequencing input: peripheral blood. The CDR3 sequence: CASSVYGAEITEAFF. CDR3 bases: TGTGCCAGCAGCGTATATGGGGCCGAGATCACTGAAGCTTTCTTT.